The text below deals with one T cell receptor beta chain. Losses at the gene ends were 3 bases for V and 6 bases for J; bases not matched to a gene: 7. Germline CDR1 reads SGHRS; CDR2 reads YFSETQ. The CDR3 sequence is 17 residues long. Under the authors' procedure: Estimates of nucleated cell counts were drawn from the amplification of reference gene primers. Profiling relied on immunoSEQ multiplex PCR, and the TCRdb table lists in-frame clones only, not all of them. The V and J calls and the clone size are those of that table, but D and trimming were determined from the DNA. The repertoire consists of about 130,000 clones, with 70% to 90% occurring once and the leading ten covering about a sixth. This entry belongs to a study of blood T cell repertoires in COVID-19. Study-level background: Samples came from the United States, Italy and Spain, spanning acute and convalescent COVID-19. The cDNA or gDNA used as material had been derived from T cells, B-cell-depleted T cells, or PBMCs.

This TCR was recovered from a woman between 50 and 59 years old who had recovered from COVID-19. What was sequenced was peripheral blood. This rearrangement joins TRBV5-1 to TRBJ2-3; TRBD2 matches at 16 bases. DNA for the CDR3: TGCGCCAGCAGCTCCGGGACTAGCGGGGGGGCTGGGGATACGCAGTATTTT. Encoded protein: CASSSGTSGGAGDTQYF.